This T cell receptor (beta chain) was sequenced in a study of blood T cell repertoires in COVID-19. Clones were read by immunoSEQ multiplex PCR, and TCRdb kept only the in-frame ones, dropping some. The profile covers 200,000 to 250,000 clones, with 89% appearing a single time and less than 7.5% taken by the ten largest. The V segment lost 5 bases and the J segment 5 bases; nucleotides outside the gene matches: 9. There are 15 residues in the CDR3. Looked up from germline, CDR1 is LGHNT and CDR2 is FRNRAP. The clonotype originates from a man in his sixties who had recovered from COVID-19. Sequenced sample: peripheral blood. The chain carries TRBV12-5 and TRBJ2-5, with 9 bases identical to TRBD1. CDR3: CASGPGQGIMETQYF. In DNA, the CDR3 is TGTGCTAGTGGTCCCGGACAGGGGATTATGGAGACCCAGTACTTC.